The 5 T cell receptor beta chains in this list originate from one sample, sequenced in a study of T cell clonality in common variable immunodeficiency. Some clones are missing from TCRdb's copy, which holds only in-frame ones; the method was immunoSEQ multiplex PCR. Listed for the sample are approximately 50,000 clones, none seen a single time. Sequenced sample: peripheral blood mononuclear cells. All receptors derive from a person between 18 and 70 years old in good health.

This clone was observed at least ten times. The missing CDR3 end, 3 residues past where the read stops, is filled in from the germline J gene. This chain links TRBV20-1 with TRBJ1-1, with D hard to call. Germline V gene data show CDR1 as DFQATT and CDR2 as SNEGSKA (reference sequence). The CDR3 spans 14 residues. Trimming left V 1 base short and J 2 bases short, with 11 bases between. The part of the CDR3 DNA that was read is TGCAGTGCTAGAGTTCGACATCTCAACACTGAA. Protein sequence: CSARVRHLNTE. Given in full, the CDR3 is CSARVRHLNTEAFF.

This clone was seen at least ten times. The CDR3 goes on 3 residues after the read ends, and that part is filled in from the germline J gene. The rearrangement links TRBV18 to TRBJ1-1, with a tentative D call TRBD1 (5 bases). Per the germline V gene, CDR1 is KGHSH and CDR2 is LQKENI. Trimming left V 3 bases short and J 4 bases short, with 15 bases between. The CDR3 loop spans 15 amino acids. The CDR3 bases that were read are TGTGCCAGCTCACCGGGGCAGATGGGAAGCACTGAA. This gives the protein CASSPGQMGSTE. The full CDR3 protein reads CASSPGQMGSTEAFF.

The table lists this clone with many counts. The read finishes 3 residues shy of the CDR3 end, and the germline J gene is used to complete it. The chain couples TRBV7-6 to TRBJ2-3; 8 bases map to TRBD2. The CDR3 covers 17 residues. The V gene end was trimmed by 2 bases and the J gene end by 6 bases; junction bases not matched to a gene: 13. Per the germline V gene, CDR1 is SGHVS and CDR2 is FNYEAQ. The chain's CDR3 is CASSLLASGSVVDTQYF. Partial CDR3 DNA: TGTGCCAGCAGCTTATTAGCCAGCGGGAGCGTGGTGGATACG.

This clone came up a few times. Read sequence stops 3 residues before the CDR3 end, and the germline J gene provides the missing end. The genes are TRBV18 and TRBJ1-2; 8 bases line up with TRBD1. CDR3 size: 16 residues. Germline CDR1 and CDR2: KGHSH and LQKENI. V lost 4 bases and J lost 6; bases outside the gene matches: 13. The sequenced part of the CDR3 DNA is TGTGCCAGCTCACGAACCTCCGGGACAGGCAGTCATGGC. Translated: CASSRTSGTGSHG. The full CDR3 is CASSRTSGTGSHGYTF.

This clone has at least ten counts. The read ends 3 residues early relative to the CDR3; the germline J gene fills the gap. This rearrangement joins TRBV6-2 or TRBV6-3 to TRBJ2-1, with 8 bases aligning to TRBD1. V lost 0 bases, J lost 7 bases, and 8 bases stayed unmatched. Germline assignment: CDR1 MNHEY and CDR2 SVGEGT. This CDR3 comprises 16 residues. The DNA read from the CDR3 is TGTGCCAGCAGTTACTCGGGGACAGGTAGTTTGAATGAG. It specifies CASSYSGTGSLNE. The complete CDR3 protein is CASSYSGTGSLNEQFF.